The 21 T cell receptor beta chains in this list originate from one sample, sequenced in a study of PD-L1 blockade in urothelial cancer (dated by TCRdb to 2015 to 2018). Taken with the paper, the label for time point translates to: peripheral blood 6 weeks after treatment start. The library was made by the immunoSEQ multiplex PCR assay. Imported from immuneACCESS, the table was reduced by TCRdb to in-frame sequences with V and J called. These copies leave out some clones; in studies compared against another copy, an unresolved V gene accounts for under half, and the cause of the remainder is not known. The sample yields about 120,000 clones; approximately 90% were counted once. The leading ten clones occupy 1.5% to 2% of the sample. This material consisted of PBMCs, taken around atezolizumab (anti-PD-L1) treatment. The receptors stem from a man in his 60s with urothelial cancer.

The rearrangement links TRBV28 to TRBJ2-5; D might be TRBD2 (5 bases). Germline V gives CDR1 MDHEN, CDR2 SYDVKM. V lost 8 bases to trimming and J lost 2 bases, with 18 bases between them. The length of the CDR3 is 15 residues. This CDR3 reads CASLRTEYAQETQYF. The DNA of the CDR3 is TGTGCCAGCCTGCGGACTGAATATGCACAAGAGACCCAGTACTTC.

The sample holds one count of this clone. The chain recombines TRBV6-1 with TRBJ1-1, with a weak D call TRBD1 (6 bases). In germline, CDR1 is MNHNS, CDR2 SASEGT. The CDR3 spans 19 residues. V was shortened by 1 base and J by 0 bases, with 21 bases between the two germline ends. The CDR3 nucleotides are TGTGCCAGCAGTGAAGAGGAGGTGGGGGCATTGGTATTGAACACTGAAGCTTTCTTT. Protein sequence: CASSEEEVGALVLNTEAFF.

CDR3 DNA sequence: TGTGCCAGCAGCCCCTTAGAATCCCTGGAGCAGTACTTC. It yields the protein CASSPLESLEQYF. The chain is built from TRBV11-3 and TRBJ2-7; no definite D call. This CDR3 has 13 amino acids. Trimming left V 5 bases short and J 7 bases short, with 15 bases between. Germline loops: CDR1 SGHNT, CDR2 YENEEA. The full variable domain, completed using reference TRBV11-3 and TRBJ2-7, is EAGVVQSPRYKIIEKKQPVAFWCNPISGHNTLYWYLQNLGQGPELLIRYENEEAVDDSQLPKDRFSAERLKGVDSTLKIQPAELGDSAVYLCASSPLESLEQYFGPGTRLTVT.

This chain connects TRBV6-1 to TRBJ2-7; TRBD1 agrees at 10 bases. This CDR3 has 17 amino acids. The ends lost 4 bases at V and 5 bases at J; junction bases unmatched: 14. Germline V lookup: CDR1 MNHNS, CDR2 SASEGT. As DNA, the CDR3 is TGTGCCAGCAGTGGCCAACGTCCCGGGACAGGGGCTAACGAGCAGTACTTC. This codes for CASSGQRPGTGANEQYF.

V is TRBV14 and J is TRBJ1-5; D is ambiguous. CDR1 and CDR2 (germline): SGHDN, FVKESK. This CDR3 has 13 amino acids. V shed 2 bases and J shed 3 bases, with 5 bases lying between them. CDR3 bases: TGTGCCAGCAGCCAACAGGCCAATCAGCCCCAGCATTTT. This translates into CASSQQANQPQHF.

The CDR3 bases are TGTGCCAGCAGCCAAGGGCGCCAGTGGAGGTCCTACGAGCAGTACTTC. As protein: CASSQGRQWRSYEQYF. The rearrangement uses TRBV14 and TRBJ2-7, with D perhaps matching TRBD2 (5 bases). Trimming took 1 base from V and 1 from J, leaving 14 bases between them. Germline-derived CDR1 and CDR2 are SGHDN and FVKESK. The CDR3 sequence is 16 residues long.

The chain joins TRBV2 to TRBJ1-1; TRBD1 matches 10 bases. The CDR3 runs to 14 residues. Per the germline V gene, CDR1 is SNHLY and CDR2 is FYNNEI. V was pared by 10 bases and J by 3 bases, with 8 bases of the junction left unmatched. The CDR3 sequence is CANKAGTGDTEAFF. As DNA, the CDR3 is TGTGCCAACAAAGCCGGGACAGGGGACACTGAAGCTTTCTTT.

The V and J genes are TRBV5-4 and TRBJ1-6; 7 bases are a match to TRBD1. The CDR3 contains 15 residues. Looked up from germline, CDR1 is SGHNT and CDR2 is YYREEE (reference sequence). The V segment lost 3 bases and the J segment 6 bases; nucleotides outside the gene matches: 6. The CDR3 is CASSSQDRTNSPLHF. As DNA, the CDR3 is TGTGCCAGCAGCTCCCAGGACAGGACTAATTCACCCCTCCACTTT.

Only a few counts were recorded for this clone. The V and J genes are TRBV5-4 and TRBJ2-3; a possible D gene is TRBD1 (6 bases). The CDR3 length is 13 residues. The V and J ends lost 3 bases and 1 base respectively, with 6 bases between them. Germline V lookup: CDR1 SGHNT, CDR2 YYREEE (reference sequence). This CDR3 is CASSWTGTDTQYF. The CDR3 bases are TGTGCCAGCAGCTGGACAGGCACAGATACGCAGTATTTT.

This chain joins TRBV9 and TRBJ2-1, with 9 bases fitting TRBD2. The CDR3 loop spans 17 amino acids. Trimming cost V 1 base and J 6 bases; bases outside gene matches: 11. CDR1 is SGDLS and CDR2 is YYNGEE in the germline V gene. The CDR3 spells CASSVSPRSGGLNEQFF. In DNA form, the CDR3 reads TGTGCCAGCAGCGTAAGCCCACGTAGCGGGGGCCTCAATGAGCAGTTCTTC. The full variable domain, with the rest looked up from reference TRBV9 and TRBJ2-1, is DSGVTQTPKHLITATGQRVTLRCSPRSGDLSVYWYQQSLDQGLQFLIQYYNGEERAKGNILERFSAQQFPDLHSELNLSSLELGDSALYFCASSVSPRSGGLNEQFFGPGTRLTVL.

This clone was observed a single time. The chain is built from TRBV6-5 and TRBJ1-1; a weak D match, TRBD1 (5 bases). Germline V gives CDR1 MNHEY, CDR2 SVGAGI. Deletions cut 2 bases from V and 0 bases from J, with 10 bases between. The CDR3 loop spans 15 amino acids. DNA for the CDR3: TGTGCCAGCAGTTACGCGCACAGGATGAACACTGAAGCTTTCTTT. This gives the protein CASSYAHRMNTEAFF.

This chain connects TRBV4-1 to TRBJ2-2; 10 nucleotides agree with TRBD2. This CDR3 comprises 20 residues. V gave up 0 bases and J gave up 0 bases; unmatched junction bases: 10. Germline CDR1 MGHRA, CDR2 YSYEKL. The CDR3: CASSQEGASGRTANTGELFF. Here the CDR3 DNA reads TGCGCCAGCAGCCAAGAGGGGGCTAGCGGGAGAACTGCGAACACCGGGGAGCTGTTTTTT.

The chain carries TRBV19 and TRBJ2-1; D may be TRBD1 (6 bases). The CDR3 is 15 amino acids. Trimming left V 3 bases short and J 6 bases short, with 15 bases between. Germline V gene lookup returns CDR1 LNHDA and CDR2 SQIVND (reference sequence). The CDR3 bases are TGTGCCAGTAGTATCCGAGGAAACAGGGTCAATGAGCAGTTCTTC. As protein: CASSIRGNRVNEQFF.

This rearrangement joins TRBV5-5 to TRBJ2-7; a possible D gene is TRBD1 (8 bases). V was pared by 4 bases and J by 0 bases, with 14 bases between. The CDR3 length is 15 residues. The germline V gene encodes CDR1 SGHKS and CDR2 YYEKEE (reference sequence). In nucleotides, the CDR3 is TGTGCCAGCAGCATACAGGGGGGGGGCTCCTACGAGCAGTACTTC. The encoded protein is CASSIQGGGSYEQYF.

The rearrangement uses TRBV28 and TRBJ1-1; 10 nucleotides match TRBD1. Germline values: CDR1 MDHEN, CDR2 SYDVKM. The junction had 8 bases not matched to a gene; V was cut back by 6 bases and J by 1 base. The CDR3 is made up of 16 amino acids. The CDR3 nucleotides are TGTGCCAGCAGGGAAAGGACAGGGGGGAAGAACACTGAAGCTTTCTTT. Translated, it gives CASRERTGGKNTEAFF.

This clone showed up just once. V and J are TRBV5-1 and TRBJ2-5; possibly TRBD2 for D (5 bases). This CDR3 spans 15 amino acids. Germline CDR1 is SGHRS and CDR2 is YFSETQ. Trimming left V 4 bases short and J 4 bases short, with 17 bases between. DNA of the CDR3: TGCGCCAGCAGCCCTGAGGGCTCTTCAGCAGAGACCCAGTACTTC. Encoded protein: CASSPEGSSAETQYF.

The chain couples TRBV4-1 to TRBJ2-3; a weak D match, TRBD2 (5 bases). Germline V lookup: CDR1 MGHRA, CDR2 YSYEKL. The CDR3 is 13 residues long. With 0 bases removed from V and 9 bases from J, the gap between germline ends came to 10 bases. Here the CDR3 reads CASSQEGSGTQYF. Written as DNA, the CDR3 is TGCGCCAGCAGCCAAGAAGGTTCGGGAACGCAGTATTTT.

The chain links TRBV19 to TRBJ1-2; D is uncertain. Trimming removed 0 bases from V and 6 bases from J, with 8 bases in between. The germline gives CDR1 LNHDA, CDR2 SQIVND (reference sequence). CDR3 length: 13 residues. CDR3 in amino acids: CASSIDWENGYTF. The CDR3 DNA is TGTGCCAGTAGTATAGATTGGGAGAATGGCTACACCTTC.

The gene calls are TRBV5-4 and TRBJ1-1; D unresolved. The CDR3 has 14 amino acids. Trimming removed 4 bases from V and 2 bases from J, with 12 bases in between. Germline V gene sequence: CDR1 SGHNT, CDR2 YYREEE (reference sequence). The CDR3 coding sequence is TGTGCCAGCAGCCGGGAGGGAGCAAACACTGAAGCTTTCTTT. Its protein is CASSREGANTEAFF. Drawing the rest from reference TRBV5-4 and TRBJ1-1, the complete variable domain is ETGVTQSPTHLIKTRGQQVTLRCSSQSGHNTVSWYQQALGQGPQFIFQYYREEENGRGNFPPRFSGLQFPNYSSELNVNALELDDSALYLCASSREGANTEAFFGQGTRLTVV.

The CDR3 loop reads CATSSGGGLGNQPQHF. The CDR3 region has the DNA TGTGCCACCAGCAGCGGGGGGGGCTTAGGCAATCAGCCCCAGCATTTT. This chain connects TRBV15 to TRBJ1-5; possibly TRBD1 for D (6 bases). Germline V gene sequence: CDR1 LNHNV, CDR2 YYDKDF (reference sequence). The V end was cut by 3 bases, the J end by 2 bases, with 14 bases between. The CDR3 is 16 residues long.

The CDR3 is CASSLGQGSAEAFF. CDR3 sequence (DNA): TGTGCCAGCAGCCTTGGACAGGGGAGCGCTGAAGCTTTCTTT. V is TRBV7-9 and J is TRBJ1-1; TRBD1 agrees at 9 bases. The germline gives CDR1 SEHNR, CDR2 FQNEAQ (reference sequence). The CDR3 has 14 residues. Trimming at V came to 5 bases and at J to 6 bases, leaving 7 bases not matched to a gene.